The next 27 T cell receptor beta chains were all read from a single sample in a study of human T cells and chemical hapten exposure. TCRdb re-analysed the RACE reads in MiXCR, keeping a single row per CDR3 protein. The data hold about 110,000 distinct CDR3 sequences, with 9.5% to 12% observed a single time. Time point described: patch test 1, 2 weeks after DPC sensitization. Treatment meaning: therapeutic diphenylcyclopropenone sensitization with weekly scalp DPC. Here the sequenced sample was whole blood, taken in connection with sensitization to the hapten diphenylcyclopropenone (DPC). These receptors were taken from a woman aged 40 to 50 with alopecia areata. Some clones in this sample may be carry-over from other donors' samples.

A word on this clonotype: A clone one base away is much larger, so this may be a read error. The J gene is TRBJ2-7, the V gene TRBV24-1, with 8 bases matching TRBD1. There are 15 residues in the CDR3. After removal of 2 bases from V and 2 bases from J, the junction contained 4 bases not matched to a gene. Germline V CDR1 and CDR2: KGHDR, SFDVKD. CDR3 protein: CATSDSTGVPYEQYF. The CDR3 DNA reads as TGTGCCACCAGTGATTCGACAGGGGTGCCCTACGAGCAGTACTTC.

The V call is TRBV19, the J call TRBJ2-1, with D maybe TRBD1 (5 bases). Per germline, CDR1 LNHDA and CDR2 SQIVND (reference sequence). The ends were cut back, 4 bases at V and 6 bases at J, with 19 bases in the middle. There are 16 residues in the CDR3. The CDR3: CASSRAVGRYANEQFF. The CDR3 DNA is TGTGCCAGTAGTAGGGCCGTGGGGCGGTACGCCAATGAGCAGTTCTTC. The variable domain in full, completed from reference TRBV19 and TRBJ2-1, reads DGGITQSPKYLFRKEGQNVTLSCEQNLNHDAMYWYRQDPGQGLRLIYYSQIVNDFQKGDIAEGYSVSREKKESFPLTVTSAQKNPTAFYLCASSRAVGRYANEQFFGPGTRLTVL.

In this sample, this clonotype turned up a few times. The V call is TRBV29-1, the J call TRBJ1-1, with 8 bases identical to TRBD1. V shed 5 bases, J shed 0 bases, and the junction held 8 bases outside the gene matches. This CDR3 has 15 residues. Germline values: CDR1 SQVTM, CDR2 ANQGSEA. The chain's CDR3 is CSVSGGSPLNTEAFF. CDR3 nucleotides: TGCAGCGTTTCAGGGGGCTCCCCCCTGAACACTGAAGCTTTCTTT.

In its sample, this clonotype was seen many times. The rearrangement uses TRBV11-2 and TRBJ2-7, with a possible D match to TRBD1 (5 bases). V lost 5 bases to trimming and J lost 7 bases, with 12 bases between them. The CDR3 runs to 12 residues. Germline V lookup: CDR1 SGHAT, CDR2 FQNNGV. CDR3 in amino acids: CASSAQGREQYF. In nucleotides, the CDR3 is TGTGCCAGCAGCGCCCAGGGAAGAGAGCAGTACTTC.

This clonotype has at least ten counts. The rearrangement joins TRBV4-2 to TRBJ2-4; no clear D gene. With 1 base removed from V and 4 bases from J, the gap between germline ends came to 14 bases. The CDR3 consists of 16 residues. Germline CDR1 LGHNA, CDR2 YNFKEQ. The CDR3 sequence is CASSQALRQPKNIQYF. CDR3 DNA sequence: TGTGCCAGCAGCCAAGCTTTGAGGCAGCCGAAAAACATTCAGTACTTC.

This clonotype was seen ten or more times. The chain links TRBV6-4 to TRBJ1-1, with D hard to call. V lost 3 bases and J 0 bases, leaving 5 bases between the germline ends. This CDR3 has 13 residues. The germline V gene has CDR1 MRHNA and CDR2 SNTAGT. This chain's CDR3 is CASSEGMNTEAFF. The CDR3 DNA reads as TGTGCCAGCAGTGAGGGGATGAACACTGAAGCTTTCTTT.

This clonotype has just a few counts. The V and J genes are TRBV5-6 and TRBJ2-7, with 12 bases matching TRBD2. The CDR3 runs to 21 residues. Losses at the gene ends were 0 bases for V and 0 bases for J; bases not matched to a gene: 16. In germline, CDR1 is SGHDT, CDR2 YYEEEE. The DNA of the CDR3 is TGTGCCAGCAGCTTGGAAGTCAACCGAGGACTAGCGGGACCAAGCTCCTACGAGCAGTACTTC. It translates to CASSLEVNRGLAGPSSYEQYF.

This clonotype was recorded at least ten times. The J gene is TRBJ2-3, the V gene TRBV30; D remains unclear. V was trimmed by 2 bases and J by 2 bases, leaving 11 bases between them. Germline assignment: CDR1 GTSNPN and CDR2 SVGIG (reference sequence). The CDR3 totals 14 residues. DNA for the CDR3: TGTGCCTGGAGTTCGGCCTTCCCCACAGATACGCAGTATTTT. Amino acid sequence: CAWSSAFPTDTQYF. Complete variable domain (other parts from reference TRBV30 and TRBJ2-3): SQTIHQWPATLVQPVGSPLSLECTVEGTSNPNLYWYRQAAGRGLQLLFYSVGIGQISSEVPQNLSASRPQDRQFILSSKKLLLSDSGFYLCAWSSAFPTDTQYFGPGTRLTVL.

The rearrangement links TRBV6-5 to TRBJ1-1; D remains ambiguous. Between the trimmed V and J ends, which lost 7 bases and 6 bases, there was a span of 18 bases. CDR3 size: 14 residues. Looked up from germline, CDR1 is MNHEY and CDR2 is SVGAGI. CDR3 DNA sequence: TGTGCCAGCACCCAAGTGGGTGTGAGGCCTGAAGCTTTCTTT. This translates into CASTQVGVRPEAFF.

At least ten counts were recorded for this clonotype. This sequence joins TRBV6-2 or TRBV6-3 and TRBJ1-5; D remains unclear. The CDR3 extends over 13 amino acids. V lost 6 bases to trimming and J lost 3 bases, with 9 bases between them. Germline CDR1 and CDR2: MNHEY and SVGEGT. CDR3 bases: TGTGCCAGCAGCTCCCGCCTCAATCAGCCCCAGCATTTT. As protein: CASSSRLNQPQHF.

V is TRBV4-1 and J is TRBJ1-6; 8 bases fit TRBD1. This CDR3 is built from 15 residues. V lost 4 bases to trimming and J lost 10 bases; unmatched junction nucleotides: 9. Germline lookup yields CDR1 MGHRA and CDR2 YSYEKL. The CDR3 DNA follows: TGCGCCAGCAGCCCCGAAGGACAGGGACGGTCACCCCTCCACTTT. Residues: CASSPEGQGRSPLHF.

In its sample, this clonotype was seen many times. CDR3 amino acids: CASRSTGTETQYF. Written as DNA, the CDR3 is TGTGCCAGCAGGTCGACAGGAACCGAGACCCAGTACTTC. The chain has TRBV7-9 and TRBJ2-5; tentatively, D is TRBD1 (6 bases). Looked up from germline, CDR1 is SEHNR and CDR2 is FQNEAQ (reference sequence). The CDR3 is 13 residues long. V lost 6 bases, J lost 5 bases, and 13 bases lay in between.

This clonotype appeared many times. V gene TRBV4-3 combines with J gene TRBJ2-3, with D tentatively TRBD2 (5 bases). CDR3 length: 15 residues. Germline V gene lookup returns CDR1 LGHNA and CDR2 YSLEER. The V end lost 0 bases, the J end lost 3 bases, and 10 bases lay between the germline ends. DNA for the CDR3: TGCGCCAGCAGCCAAGAAGGGCTAGCTACAGATACGCAGTATTTT. It specifies CASSQEGLATDTQYF.

This clonotype was counted many times. This chain connects TRBV4-3 to TRBJ2-2, with 10 bases lining up with TRBD2. J gave up 3 bases and V 2 bases, and 3 bases lay outside the gene matches. CDR3 length equals 16 residues. Germline CDR1 is LGHNA and CDR2 is YSLEER. CDR3 sequence reads: CASSQSSGRDTGELFF. CDR3 nucleotides: TGCGCCAGCAGCCAATCTAGCGGGAGAGACACCGGGGAGCTGTTTTTT.

The genes are TRBV28 and TRBJ2-2, with TRBD1 matching 9 bases. Germline V gives CDR1 MDHEN, CDR2 SYDVKM. The CDR3 is 16 amino acids. The ends lost 3 bases at V and 4 bases at J; junction bases unmatched: 6. CDR3 coding DNA: TGTGCCAGCAGTTTTGTCTGGGGACAGGGCACCGGGGAGCTGTTTTTT. Protein sequence: CASSFVWGQGTGELFF.

This clonotype was counted a few times. The rearrangement links TRBV7-2 to TRBJ2-3; TRBD2 might be the D (5 bases). Per germline, CDR1 SGHTA and CDR2 FQGNSA. This CDR3 region has 14 residues. The V and J ends lost 5 bases and 2 bases respectively, with 11 bases between them. The CDR3 coding sequence is TGTGCCAGCAGCCCCCGCGGGCCCACAGATACGCAGTATTTT. It encodes CASSPRGPTDTQYF.

This clonotype has at least ten counts. The V and J genes are TRBV7-2 and TRBJ2-3, with D uncertain. The CDR3 sequence is 14 residues long. Between the trimmed V and J ends, which lost 2 bases and 2 bases, there was a span of 8 bases. The germline CDR1 and CDR2 sequences are SGHTA and FQGNSA. The CDR3 region has the DNA TGTGCCAGCAGCTTAACCGATATCACAGATACGCAGTATTTT. Protein sequence: CASSLTDITDTQYF.

This clonotype was observed a handful of times. This sequence joins TRBV6-2 or TRBV6-3 and TRBJ2-7; D gene uncertain. From germline, CDR1 is MNHEY and CDR2 SVGEGT. There are 13 residues in the CDR3. V lost 0 bases and J 1 base, leaving 4 bases between the germline ends. The CDR3 spells CASSYSESYEQYF. In DNA, the CDR3 is TGTGCCAGCAGTTACTCGGAGTCCTACGAGCAGTACTTC.

The rearrangement uses TRBV20-1 and TRBJ1-2, with TRBD1 matching 7 bases. Germline CDR1 and CDR2: DFQATT and SNEGSKA (reference sequence). The length of the CDR3 is 14 residues. V trimming: 3 bases; J trimming: 2 bases; junction bases outside the gene matches: 6. The CDR3: CSASEGQPNYGYTF. Written as DNA, the CDR3 is TGCAGTGCTAGTGAGGGACAGCCAAACTATGGCTACACCTTC.

The table lists this clonotype with a few counts. The V call is TRBV4-3, the J call TRBJ1-1; tentatively, D is TRBD1 (6 bases). Germline V gene data show CDR1 as LGHNA and CDR2 as YSLEER. With 8 bases removed from V and 1 base from J, the gap between germline ends came to 17 bases. This CDR3 is built from 15 residues. Written as DNA, the CDR3 is TGCGCCAGCTCCCGACAGGTAAAACCGAACACTGAAGCTTTCTTT. This encodes CASSRQVKPNTEAFF.

This clonotype was picked up many times. The chain employs TRBV5-5 and TRBJ2-5, with TRBD1 matching 7 bases. J was trimmed by 2 bases and V by 2 bases; bases with no gene match: 9. The CDR3 has 16 residues. Germline V gene sequence: CDR1 SGHKS, CDR2 YYEKEE (reference sequence). The CDR3 DNA reads TGTGCCAGCAGCTTCAGAGGAAGGGGGCAACAAGAGACCCAGTACTTC. This codes for CASSFRGRGQQETQYF.

This clonotype was detected many times. J is TRBJ2-1 and V is TRBV7-2; D tentatively fits TRBD1 or TRBD2 (5 bases each). V was shortened by 4 bases and J by 6 bases, with 10 bases between the two germline ends. The CDR3 has 13 residues. Germline values: CDR1 SGHTA, CDR2 FQGNSA. The CDR3: CASSSTRGNEQFF. Here the CDR3 DNA reads TGTGCCAGCAGCTCAACTAGGGGCAATGAGCAGTTCTTC.

This clonotype was seen a handful of times. This chain joins TRBV14 and TRBJ2-1; 12 bases line up with TRBD2. The CDR3 loop spans 17 amino acids. Trimming removed 4 bases from V and 7 bases from J; junction bases left unmatched: 11. The germline gives CDR1 SGHDN, CDR2 FVKESK. CDR3 loop: CASSPLTSGGLWNEQFF. In nucleotides, the CDR3 is TGTGCCAGCAGCCCCCTAACTAGCGGGGGGTTGTGGAATGAGCAGTTCTTC.

This clonotype was picked up many times. The rearrangement uses TRBV11-2 and TRBJ1-6; D remains ambiguous. The CDR3 covers 15 residues. V lost 5 bases and J lost 2, with 10 bases in between. CDR1 SGHAT and CDR2 FQNNGV come from the germline V gene. As DNA, the CDR3 is TGTGCCAGCAGCCAAGGGTTAACCTATAATTCACCCCTCCACTTT. Protein: CASSQGLTYNSPLHF.

This clonotype was seen more than once but under ten times. The chain's CDR3 is CASSPSAGATIYEQYF. CDR3 bases: TGCGCCAGCAGTCCATCAGCAGGGGCGACGATCTACGAGCAGTACTTC. The V and J genes are TRBV5-1 and TRBJ2-7, with TRBD1 as a possible D gene (6 bases). The germline CDR1 and CDR2 sequences are SGHRS and YFSETQ. The CDR3 has 16 amino acids. V was pared by 5 bases and J by 3 bases, with 21 bases between.

This chain joins TRBV7-6 and TRBJ2-2; D remains ambiguous. Germline lookup yields CDR1 SGHVS and CDR2 FNYEAQ. This CDR3 region has 16 residues. Trimming pared 8 bases from V and 4 bases from J, leaving 20 bases between. The CDR3 region has the DNA TGTGCCAGCGCCGACGAACCGAACAAGGTCACCGGGGAGCTGTTTTTT. As protein: CASADEPNKVTGELFF. Looking up the rest from reference TRBV7-6 and TRBJ2-2 gives the full variable domain: GAGVSQSPRYKVTKRGQDVALRCDPISGHVSLYWYRQALGQGPEFLTYFNYEAQQDKSGLPNDRFSAERPEGSISTLTIQRTEQRDSAMYRCASADEPNKVTGELFFGEGSRLTVL.

This clonotype was picked up many times. This rearrangement joins TRBV20-1 to TRBJ2-4; TRBD2 might be the D (5 bases). Between the trimmed V and J ends, which lost 6 bases and 3 bases, there was a span of 21 bases. CDR1 and CDR2 from the germline V gene are DFQATT and SNEGSKA (reference sequence). This CDR3 contains 16 residues. This CDR3 is CSAPSGGLAFKNIQYF. As DNA, the CDR3 is TGCAGTGCCCCCTCCGGAGGCTTGGCATTCAAAAACATTCAGTACTTC.